Listed below are T cell receptor beta chains from one sample, sequenced in a study of OX40 agonist ivuxolimab in advanced cancers. Repertoires were generated with immunoSEQ multiplex PCR, while TCRdb's copy carries only in-frame clones and drops some. The sample contains roughly 90,000 clones, around 85% of which appear only once. Material: CD4+ or CD8+ T cells sorted from blood, obtained in a trial of the OX40 agonist ivuxolimab. The receptors were sampled from an adult with an advanced solid tumor such as melanoma, head and neck, liver or kidney cancer. Both conserved end residues are part of each CDR3. D genes are given only for firm matches. Only some rows state a clone size, as once, few, many or a class for expanded clones.

J,size,V,D,DNA,CDR3
TRBJ1-3,NA,TRBV5-6,NA,TGTGCCAGCAGCTTTGCTCGGGACGGCATCTCTGGAAACACCATATATTTT,CASSFARDGISGNTIYF
TRBJ2-1,once,TRBV5-5,TRBD1,TGTGCCAGCAGCCCGGGGACAGGGGCCCTCTTCGATGAGCAGTTCTTC,CASSPGTGALFDEQFF
TRBJ2-2,once,TRBV19,TRBD1,TGTGCCAGTAGTATCCCCCGACAGGGCGCCGGGGAGCTGTTTTTT,CASSIPRQGAGELFF
TRBJ2-3,NA,TRBV5-1,NA,TGCGCCAGCAGCCGAAGCCCTTTCAGGGGTACTAGCACAGATACGCAGTATTTT,CASSRSPFRGTSTDTQYF
TRBJ1-1,NA,TRBV7-9,NA,TGTGCCAGCAGCTTAACGGGGGGAAGTGAAGCTTTCTTT,CASSLTGGSEAFF
TRBJ1-2,few,TRBV19,TRBD1,TGTGCCAGTAGTCGTGACAGGGGCTATGGCTACACCTTC,CASSRDRGYGYTF
TRBJ2-3,NA,TRBV5-4,NA,TGTGCCAGCAGCTTGGAGGTTCTTAGTGGCACAGATACGCAGTATTTT,CASSLEVLSGTDTQYF
TRBJ2-2,NA,TRBV5-8,TRBD1,TGTGCCAGCAATTCAGGGGGGAACACCGGGGAGCTGTTTTTT,CASNSGGNTGELFF
TRBJ2-7,NA,TRBV30,TRBD2,TGTGCCTGGAGTGTACTTGGACTAGGCGGCGAGCAGTACTTC,CAWSVLGLGGEQYF
TRBJ1-2,NA,TRBV6-5,NA,TGTGCCAGCAGTAAAGACCCACGGCGATACTATGGCTACACCTTC,CASSKDPRRYYGYTF
TRBJ2-3,NA,TRBV5-1,NA,TGCGCCAGCAGCTTGGCCGAAAGCACAGATACGCAGTATTTT,CASSLAESTDTQYF
TRBJ2-2,NA,TRBV7-3,NA,TGTGCCAGCAGCTCTATTGGGGGGAGATCGGGCACCGGGGAGCTGTTTTTT,CASSSIGGRSGTGELFF
TRBJ1-5,NA,TRBV28,TRBD1,TGTGCCAGCAGTTGGACAGGGGCTAGCAATCAGCCCCAGCATTTT,CASSWTGASNQPQHF
TRBJ1-2,NA,TRBV7-2,NA,TGTGCCAGCAGCTTAGGGGACCGAATGGGTAAAACCTTC,CASSLGDRMGKTF
TRBJ2-5,NA,TRBV20-1,NA,TGCAGTGCTAGCGGGAGTAAGACCCAGTACTTC,CSASGSKTQYF
TRBJ2-7,NA,TRBV7-3,NA,TGTGCCAGCAGCTTATCAGGGGACGAGCAGTACTTC,CASSLSGDEQYF
TRBJ2-5,NA,TRBV28,TRBD2,TGTGCCAGCAGTTTTAGGAGCGGGGGATTGGAGACCCAGTACTTC,CASSFRSGGLETQYF
TRBJ2-7,NA,TRBV7-6,NA,TGTGCCAGCAGCTTAGGAGCGTTCAAGGGAAGCGAGCAGTACTTC,CASSLGAFKGSEQYF
TRBJ2-6,NA,TRBV15,NA,TGTGCCACCAGCAGAGTGTTGGTTGGGGCCAACGTCCTGACTTTC,CATSRVLVGANVLTF
TRBJ2-7,NA,TRBV11-1,TRBD1,TGTGCCAGCAGCTGGGACAGATCCTCCTACGAGCAGTACTTC,CASSWDRSSYEQYF
TRBJ1-5,NA,TRBV6-6,TRBD1,TGTGCCAGCAAAAAAGGGACAGGGGACAATCAGCCCCAGCATTTT,CASKKGTGDNQPQHF
TRBJ2-7,NA,TRBV5-1,TRBD1,TGCGCCAGCAGCGCGACAGGGAATAGAGGAGACGAGCAGTACTTC,CASSATGNRGDEQYF
TRBJ2-7,NA,TRBV7-2,NA,TGTGCCAGCAGCTCCCTGGACTCGCCATCCGAGCAGTACTTC,CASSSLDSPSEQYF
TRBJ2-5,once,TRBV18,NA,TGTGCCAGCTCACCGGTTAGGGGAGTACAAGAGACCCAGTACTTC,CASSPVRGVQETQYF
TRBJ2-3,NA,TRBV13,NA,TGTGCCAGCAGCTTAACGACGGACCGGGGGGATACGCAGTATTTT,CASSLTTDRGDTQYF
TRBJ2-7,NA,TRBV2,NA,TGTGCCAGCAATCCCATGGGGGCCTTCTACGAGCAGTACTTC,CASNPMGAFYEQYF
TRBJ1-2,NA,TRBV4-3,TRBD1,TGCGCCAGCAGCCAAGATCTCCTATCCAGGGGGAAGGGCTACACCTTC,CASSQDLLSRGKGYTF
TRBJ1-1,NA,TRBV5-1,NA,TGCGCCAGCAGGGATCGTCTCGGGGTCGTCTCTGAAGCTTTCTTT,CASRDRLGVVSEAFF
TRBJ2-2,NA,TRBV30,NA,TGCGCCTGGCGGGGCTGGCCGTCGAACACCGGGGAGCTGTTTTTT,CAWRGWPSNTGELFF